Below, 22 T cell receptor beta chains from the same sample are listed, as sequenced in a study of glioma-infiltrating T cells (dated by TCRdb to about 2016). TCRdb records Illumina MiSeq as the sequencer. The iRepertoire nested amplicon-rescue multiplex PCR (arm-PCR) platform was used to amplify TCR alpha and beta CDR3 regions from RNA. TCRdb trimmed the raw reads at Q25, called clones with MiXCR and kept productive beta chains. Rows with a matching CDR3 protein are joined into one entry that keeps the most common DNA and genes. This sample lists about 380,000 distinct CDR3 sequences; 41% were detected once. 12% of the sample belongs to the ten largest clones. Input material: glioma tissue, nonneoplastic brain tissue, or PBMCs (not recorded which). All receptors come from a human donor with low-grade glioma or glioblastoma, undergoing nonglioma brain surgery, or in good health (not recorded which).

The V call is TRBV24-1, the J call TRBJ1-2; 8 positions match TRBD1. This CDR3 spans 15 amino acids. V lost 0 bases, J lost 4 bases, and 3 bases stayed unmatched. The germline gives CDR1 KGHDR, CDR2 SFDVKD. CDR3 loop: CATSDLRQGTYGYTF. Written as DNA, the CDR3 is TGTGCCACCAGTGATTTGCGACAGGGGACCTATGGCTACACCTTC.

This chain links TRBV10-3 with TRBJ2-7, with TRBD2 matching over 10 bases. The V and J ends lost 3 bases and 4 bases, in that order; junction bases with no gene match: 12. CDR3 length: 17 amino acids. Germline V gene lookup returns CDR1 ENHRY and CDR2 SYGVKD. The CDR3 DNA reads TGTGCCATCAGTGATGGGGCTAGCGGGAGTGTAAGGTACGAGCAGTACTTC. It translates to CAISDGASGSVRYEQYF.

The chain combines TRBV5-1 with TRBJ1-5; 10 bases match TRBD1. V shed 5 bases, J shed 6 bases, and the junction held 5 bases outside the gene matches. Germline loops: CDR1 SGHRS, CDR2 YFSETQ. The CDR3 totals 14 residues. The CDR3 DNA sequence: TGCGCCAGCAGTCTCGGGACAGGGGTTCAGCCCCAGCATTTT. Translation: CASSLGTGVQPQHF.

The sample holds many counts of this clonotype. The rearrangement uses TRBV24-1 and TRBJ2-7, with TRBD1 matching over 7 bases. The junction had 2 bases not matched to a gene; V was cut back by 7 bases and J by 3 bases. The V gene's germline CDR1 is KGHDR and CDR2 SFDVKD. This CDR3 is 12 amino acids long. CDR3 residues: CATRDRNYEQYF. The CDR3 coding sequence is TGTGCCACCAGGGACAGGAACTACGAGCAGTACTTC.

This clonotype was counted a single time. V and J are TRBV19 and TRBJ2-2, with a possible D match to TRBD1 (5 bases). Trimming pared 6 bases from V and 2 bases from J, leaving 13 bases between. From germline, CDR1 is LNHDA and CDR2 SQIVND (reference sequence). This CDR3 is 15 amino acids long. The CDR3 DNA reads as TGTGCCAGTAGCGGACACCAGCATAACACCGGGGAGCTGTTTTTT. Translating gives CASSGHQHNTGELFF.

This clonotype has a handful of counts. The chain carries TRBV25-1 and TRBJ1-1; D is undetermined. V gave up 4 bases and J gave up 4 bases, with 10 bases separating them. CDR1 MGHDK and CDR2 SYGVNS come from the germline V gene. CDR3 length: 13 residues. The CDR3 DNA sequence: TGTGCCAGCAGTGCTATGATGGGCACTGAAGCTTTCTTT. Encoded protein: CASSAMMGTEAFF.

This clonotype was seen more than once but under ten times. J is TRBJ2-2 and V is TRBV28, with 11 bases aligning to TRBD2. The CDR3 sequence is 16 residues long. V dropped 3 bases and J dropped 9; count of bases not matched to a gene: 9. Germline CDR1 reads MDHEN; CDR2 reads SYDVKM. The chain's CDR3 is CASSFGLAGPQRELFF. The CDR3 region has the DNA TGTGCCAGCAGTTTTGGACTAGCGGGCCCTCAAAGGGAGCTGTTTTTT.

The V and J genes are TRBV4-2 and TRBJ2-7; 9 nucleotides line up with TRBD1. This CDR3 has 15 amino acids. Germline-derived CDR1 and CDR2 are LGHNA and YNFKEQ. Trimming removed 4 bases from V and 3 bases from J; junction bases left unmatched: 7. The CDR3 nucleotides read TGTGCCAGCAGCCCCGCGGGACAGGGCTACTACGAGCAGTACTTC. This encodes CASSPAGQGYYEQYF.

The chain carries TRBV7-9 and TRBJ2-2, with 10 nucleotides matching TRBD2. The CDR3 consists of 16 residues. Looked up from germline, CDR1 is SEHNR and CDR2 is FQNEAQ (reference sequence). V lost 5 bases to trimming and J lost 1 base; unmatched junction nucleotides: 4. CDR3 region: CASSPTSGKNTGELFF. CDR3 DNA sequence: TGTGCCAGCAGCCCCACTAGCGGGAAGAACACCGGGGAGCTGTTTTTT. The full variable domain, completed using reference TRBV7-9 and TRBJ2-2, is DTGVSQNPRHKITKRGQNVTFRCDPISEHNRLYWYRQTLGQGPEFLTYFQNEAQLEKSRLLSDRFSAERPKGSFSTLEIQRTEQGDSAMYLCASSPTSGKNTGELFFGEGSRLTVL.

CDR3 sequence: CSVDGHFNTEAFF. The CDR3 nucleotides read TGCAGCGTGGACGGACACTTCAACACTGAAGCTTTCTTT. The chain couples TRBV29-1 to TRBJ1-1, with D tentatively TRBD1 (5 bases). V was cut by 6 bases and J by 2 bases, with 13 bases left in between. The CDR3 totals 13 residues. Per the germline V gene, CDR1 is SQVTM and CDR2 is ANQGSEA.

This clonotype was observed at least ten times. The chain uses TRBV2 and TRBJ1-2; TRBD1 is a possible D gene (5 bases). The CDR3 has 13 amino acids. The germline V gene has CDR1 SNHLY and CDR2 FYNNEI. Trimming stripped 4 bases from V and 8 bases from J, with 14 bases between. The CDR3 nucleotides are TGTGCCAGCAGTGGTACAGGAGCGGGGGGCTACACCTTC. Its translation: CASSGTGAGGYTF. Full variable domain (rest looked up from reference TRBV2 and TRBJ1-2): EPEVTQTPSHQVTQMGQEVILRCVPISNHLYFYWYRQILGQKVEFLVSFYNNEISEKSEIFDDQFSVERPDGSNFTLKIRSTKLEDSAMYFCASSGTGAGGYTFGSGTRLTVV.

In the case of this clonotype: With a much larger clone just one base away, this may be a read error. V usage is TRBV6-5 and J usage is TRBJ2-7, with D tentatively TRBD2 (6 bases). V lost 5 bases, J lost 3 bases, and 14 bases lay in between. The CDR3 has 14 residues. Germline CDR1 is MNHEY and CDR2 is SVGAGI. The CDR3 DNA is TGTGCCAGCAGTAACGAGGGACTCTTCTACGAGCAGTACTTC. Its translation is CASSNEGLFYEQYF.

The CDR3 reads CASSRPGQGNIQYF. CDR3 DNA: TGTGCCAGTAGTCGACCGGGACAGGGAAACATTCAGTACTTC. V gene TRBV19 combines with J gene TRBJ2-4; 9 bases match TRBD1. The CDR3 covers 14 residues. V lost 5 bases and J lost 6; bases outside the gene matches: 5. The germline V gene has CDR1 LNHDA and CDR2 SQIVND (reference sequence).

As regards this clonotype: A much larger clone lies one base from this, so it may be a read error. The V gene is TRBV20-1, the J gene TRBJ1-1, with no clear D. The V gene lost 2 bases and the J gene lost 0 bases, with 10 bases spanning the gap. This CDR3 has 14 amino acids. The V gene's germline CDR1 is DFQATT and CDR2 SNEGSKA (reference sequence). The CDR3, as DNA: TGCAGTGCTAGACTTCCTCGGGTGAACACTGAAGCTTTCTTT. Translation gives CSARLPRVNTEAFF.

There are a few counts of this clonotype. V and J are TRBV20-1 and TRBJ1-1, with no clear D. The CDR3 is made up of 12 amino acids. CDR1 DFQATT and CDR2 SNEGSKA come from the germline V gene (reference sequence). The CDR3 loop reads CSAFVANTEAFF. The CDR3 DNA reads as TGCAGCGCGTTTGTGGCGAACACTGAAGCTTTCTTT.

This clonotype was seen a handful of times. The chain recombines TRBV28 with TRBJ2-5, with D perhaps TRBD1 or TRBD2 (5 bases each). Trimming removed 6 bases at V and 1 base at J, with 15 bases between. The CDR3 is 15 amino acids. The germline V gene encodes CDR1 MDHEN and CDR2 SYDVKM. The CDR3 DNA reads TGTGCCAGCAGCGGGAATCAGGGTACCCAAGAGACCCAGTACTTC. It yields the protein CASSGNQGTQETQYF.

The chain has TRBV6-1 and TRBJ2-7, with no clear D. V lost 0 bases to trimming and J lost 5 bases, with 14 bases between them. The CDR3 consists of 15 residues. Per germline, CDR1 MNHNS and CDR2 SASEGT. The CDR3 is CASSEAIPRPHEQYF. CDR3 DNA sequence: TGTGCCAGCAGTGAAGCGATCCCTCGGCCTCACGAGCAGTACTTC.

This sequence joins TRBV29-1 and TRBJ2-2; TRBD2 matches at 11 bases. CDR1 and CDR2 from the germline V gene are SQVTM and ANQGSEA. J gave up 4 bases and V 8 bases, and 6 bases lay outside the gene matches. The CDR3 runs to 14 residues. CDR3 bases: TGCAGCTACACTAGCGGGAGAGGCACCGGGGAGCTGTTTTTT. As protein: CSYTSGRGTGELFF.

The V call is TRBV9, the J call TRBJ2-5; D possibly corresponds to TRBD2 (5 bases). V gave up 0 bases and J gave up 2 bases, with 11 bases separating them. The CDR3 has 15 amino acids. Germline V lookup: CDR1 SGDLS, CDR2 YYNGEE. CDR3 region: CASSVASSRQETQYF. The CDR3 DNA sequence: TGTGCCAGCAGCGTAGCTAGCAGCCGACAAGAGACCCAGTACTTC.

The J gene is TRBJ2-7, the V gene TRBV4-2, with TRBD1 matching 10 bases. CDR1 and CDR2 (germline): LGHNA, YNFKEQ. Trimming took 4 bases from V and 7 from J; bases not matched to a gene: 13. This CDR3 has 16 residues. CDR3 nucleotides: TGTGCCAGCAGCCCACATCCCGGGACAGGGGCGTGGGAGCAGTACTTC. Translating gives CASSPHPGTGAWEQYF.

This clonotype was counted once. CDR3 nucleotide sequence: TGCGCCAGCCGGACTACCAATGAGCAGTTCTTC. This translates into CASRTTNEQFF. This chain uses TRBV5-1 with TRBJ2-1; maybe TRBD2 (6 bases). From germline, CDR1 is SGHRS and CDR2 YFSETQ. This CDR3 is built from 11 residues. Trimming stripped 7 bases from V and 6 bases from J, with 8 bases between.

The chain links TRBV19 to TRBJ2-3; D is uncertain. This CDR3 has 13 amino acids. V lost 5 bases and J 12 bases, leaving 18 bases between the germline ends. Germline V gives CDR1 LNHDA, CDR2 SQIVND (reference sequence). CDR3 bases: TGTGCCAGTAGTCAGCAATCTGAGTCGATTCAGTATTTT. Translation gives CASSQQSESIQYF.